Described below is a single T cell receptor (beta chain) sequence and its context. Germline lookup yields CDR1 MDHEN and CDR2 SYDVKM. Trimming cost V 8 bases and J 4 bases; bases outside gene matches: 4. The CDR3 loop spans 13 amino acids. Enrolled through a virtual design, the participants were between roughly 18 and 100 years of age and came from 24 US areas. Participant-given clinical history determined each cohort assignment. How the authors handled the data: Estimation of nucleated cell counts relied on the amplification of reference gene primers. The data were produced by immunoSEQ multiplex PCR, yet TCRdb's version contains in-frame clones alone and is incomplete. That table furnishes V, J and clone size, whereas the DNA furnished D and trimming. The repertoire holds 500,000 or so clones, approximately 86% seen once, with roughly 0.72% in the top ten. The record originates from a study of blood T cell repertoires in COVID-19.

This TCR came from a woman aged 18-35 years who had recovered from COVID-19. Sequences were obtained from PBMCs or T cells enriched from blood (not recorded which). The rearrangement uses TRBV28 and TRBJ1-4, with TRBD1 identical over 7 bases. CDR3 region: CASPQGINEKLFF. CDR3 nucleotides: TGTGCCAGCCCACAGGGGATTAATGAAAAACTGTTTTTT.